This T cell receptor (beta chain) was captured by sequencing in a study of control samples from healthy donors and cancer patients. Sequencing used immunoSEQ multiplex PCR; TCRdb keeps in-frame clones, though not all of them. Here the sample spans tens of thousands of clones, roughly 85% being singletons. The CDR3 totals 17 residues. The ends lost 2 bases at V and 8 bases at J; junction bases unmatched: 16. The germline V gene has CDR1 KGHSH and CDR2 LQKENI. The genes are TRBV18 and TRBJ1-2; 8 bases align to TRBD1. The sample comprised blood. This clonotype was sampled from a man aged 35-49 years in good health. The CDR3: CASSPNSGQGESHGYTF. CDR3 sequence (DNA): TGTGCCAGCTCACCAAACAGTGGACAGGGTGAGTCACACGGCTACACCTTC.